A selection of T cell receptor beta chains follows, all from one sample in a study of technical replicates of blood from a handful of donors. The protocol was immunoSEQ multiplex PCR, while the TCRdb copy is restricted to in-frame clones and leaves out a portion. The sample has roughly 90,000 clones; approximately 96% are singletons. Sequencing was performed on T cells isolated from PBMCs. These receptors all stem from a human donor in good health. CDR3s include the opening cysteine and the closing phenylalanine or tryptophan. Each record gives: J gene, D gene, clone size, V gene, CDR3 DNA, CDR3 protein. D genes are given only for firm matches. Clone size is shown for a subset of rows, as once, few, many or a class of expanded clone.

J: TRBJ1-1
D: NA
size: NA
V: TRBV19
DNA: TGTGCCAGTAGGGGGGGTGGCAGTACCGAAGCTTTCTTT
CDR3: CASRGGGSTEAFF

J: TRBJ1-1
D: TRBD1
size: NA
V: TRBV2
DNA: TGTGCCAGCAGTGAACGCTCAGGGGGGAAGAACACTGAAGCTTTCTTT
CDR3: CASSERSGGKNTEAFF

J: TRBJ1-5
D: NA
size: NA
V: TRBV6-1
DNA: TGTGCCAGCAGGGAATTAGACAGCCACAATCAGCCCCAGCATTTT
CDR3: CASRELDSHNQPQHF

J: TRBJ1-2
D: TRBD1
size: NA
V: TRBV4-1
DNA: TGCGCCAGCAGCTCCCCGGGACAGGGTAATGGCTACACCTTC
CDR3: CASSSPGQGNGYTF

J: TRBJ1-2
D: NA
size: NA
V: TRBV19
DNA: TGTGCCAGTAACCCGGGACTGAAAGTCCATAACTATGGCTACACCTTC
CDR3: CASNPGLKVHNYGYTF

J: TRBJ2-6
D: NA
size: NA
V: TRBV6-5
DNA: TGTGCCAGCAGGGATCTAGCGCGTGGGGCCAACGTCCTGACTTTC
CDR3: CASRDLARGANVLTF

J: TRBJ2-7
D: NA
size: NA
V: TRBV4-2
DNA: TGTGCCAGCAGCCAAGATCTGGCGGGTGCCTACGAGCAGTACTTC
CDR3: CASSQDLAGAYEQYF

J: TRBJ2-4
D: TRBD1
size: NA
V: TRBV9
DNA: TGTGCCAGCAGCTTACAAGACAGGGTGTGGGGCAAAAACATTCAGTACTTC
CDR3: CASSLQDRVWGKNIQYF

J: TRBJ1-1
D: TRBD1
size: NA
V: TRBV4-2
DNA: TGTGCCAGCAGCCCCCTTGGAGCAGGGGGTATTCCTGAAGCTTTCTTT
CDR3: CASSPLGAGGIPEAFF

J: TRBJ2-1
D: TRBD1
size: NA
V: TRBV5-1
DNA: TGCGCCAGCAGCTTCACAGGGGTAACCCCCTACAATGAGCAGTTCTTC
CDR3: CASSFTGVTPYNEQFF

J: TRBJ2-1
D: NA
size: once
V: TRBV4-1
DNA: TGCGCCAGCAGCCAAGAAAGCTCTGGGGCAGGGGACAATGAGCAGTTCTTC
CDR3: CASSQESSGAGDNEQFF

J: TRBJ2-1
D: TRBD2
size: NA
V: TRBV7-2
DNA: TGTGCCAGCAGCTTAATCGGGACTAGCGGGGCATACAATGAGCAGTTCTTC
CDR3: CASSLIGTSGAYNEQFF

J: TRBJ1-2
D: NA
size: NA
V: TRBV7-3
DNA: TGTGCCAGCAGCTTAACGGGGCAGTCAACCTATGGCTACACCTTC
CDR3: CASSLTGQSTYGYTF

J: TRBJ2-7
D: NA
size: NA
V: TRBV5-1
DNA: TGCGCCAGCAGCCCGGGAGCTACTTCGGGGCTCGAGCAGTACTTC
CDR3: CASSPGATSGLEQYF

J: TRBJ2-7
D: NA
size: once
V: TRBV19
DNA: TGTGCCAGTAGTATCGGGAACTCCTACGAGCAGTACTTC
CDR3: CASSIGNSYEQYF

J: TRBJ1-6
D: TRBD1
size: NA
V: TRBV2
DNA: TGTGCCAGCAGTTCCACGGGACAGGGGTTCCTCACCCTCCACTTT
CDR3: CASSSTGQGFLTLHF

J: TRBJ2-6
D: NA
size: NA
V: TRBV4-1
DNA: TGCGCCAGCAGCCAGGACAGCTACTCTGGGGCCAACGTCCTGACTTTC
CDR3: CASSQDSYSGANVLTF

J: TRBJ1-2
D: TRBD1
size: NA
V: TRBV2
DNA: TGTGCCAGTAGGGACAGCCACTATGGCTACACCTTC
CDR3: CASRDSHYGYTF

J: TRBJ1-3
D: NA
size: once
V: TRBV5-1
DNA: TGCGCCAGCAGCTTGATTAGCCCCCTCTCTGGAAACACCATATATTTT
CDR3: CASSLISPLSGNTIYF

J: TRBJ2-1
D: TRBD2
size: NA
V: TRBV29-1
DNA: TGCAGCGTTGGGCTAGCGGGCAATGAGCAGTTCTTC
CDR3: CSVGLAGNEQFF

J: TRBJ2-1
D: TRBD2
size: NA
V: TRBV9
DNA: TGTGCCAGCAGCGTAGCGGCTAGCGGAGCACTTAATGAGCAGTTCTTC
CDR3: CASSVAASGALNEQFF

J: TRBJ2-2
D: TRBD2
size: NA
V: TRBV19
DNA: TGTGCCAGTAGTAACCCTTACCGACTAGCGGAGAACACCGGGGAGCTGTTTTTT
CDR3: CASSNPYRLAENTGELFF

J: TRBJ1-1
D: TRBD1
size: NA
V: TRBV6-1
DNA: TGTGCCAGCAGTAGGACAGGGAGAGTGGGCACTGAAGCTTTCTTT
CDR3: CASSRTGRVGTEAFF

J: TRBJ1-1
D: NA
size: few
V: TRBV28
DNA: TGTGCCAGCACCCGAATCGGGGAAGGTCGCACTGAAGCTTTCTTT
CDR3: CASTRIGEGRTEAFF

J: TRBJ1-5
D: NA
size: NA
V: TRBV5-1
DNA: TGCGCCAGCAGCTTGACCCCCGGGAATCAGCCCCAGCATTTT
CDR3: CASSLTPGNQPQHF

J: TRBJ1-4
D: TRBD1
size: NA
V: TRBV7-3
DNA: TGTGCCAGCAGCCCCGGACAGGGAGAAAAACTGTTTTTT
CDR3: CASSPGQGEKLFF

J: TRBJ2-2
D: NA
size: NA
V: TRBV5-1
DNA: TGCGCCAGCAGCTCATCAAACACCGGGGAGCTGTTTTTT
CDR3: CASSSSNTGELFF

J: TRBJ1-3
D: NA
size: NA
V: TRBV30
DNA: TGTGCCTGGAGTGTACTAGGAGCGATTCCTTCTCCTGGAAACACCATATATTTT
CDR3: CAWSVLGAIPSPGNTIYF

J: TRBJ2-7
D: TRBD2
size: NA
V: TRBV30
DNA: TGTGCCTGGGGACTAGCGGGGGGACATGAGCAGTACTTC
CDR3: CAWGLAGGHEQYF

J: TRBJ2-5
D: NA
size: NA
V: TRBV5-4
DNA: TGTGCCAGCAGCAAAGGAGGAGAGACCCAGTACTTC
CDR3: CASSKGGETQYF

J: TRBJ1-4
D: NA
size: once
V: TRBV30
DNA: TGTGCCTGGAGTGTAGGTGGGACTTCAAGGGAAAAACTGTTTTTT
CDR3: CAWSVGGTSREKLFF

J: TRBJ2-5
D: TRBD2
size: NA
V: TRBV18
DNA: TGTGCCAGCTCACAAAAGGGACTAGCGGGATGGGAGACCCAGTACTTC
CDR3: CASSQKGLAGWETQYF

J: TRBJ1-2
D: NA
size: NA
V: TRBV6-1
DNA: TGTGCCAGCAGTGAACGACTTACCCATCGGGGATATGGCTACACCTTC
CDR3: CASSERLTHRGYGYTF

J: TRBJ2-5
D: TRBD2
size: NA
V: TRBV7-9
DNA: TGTGCCAGCAGCTTAGGAGGGAAGCTAGCGGGAGTACGGGAGACCCAGTACTTC
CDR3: CASSLGGKLAGVRETQYF

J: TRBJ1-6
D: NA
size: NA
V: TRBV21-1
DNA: TGTGCCAGCGTCCAGGGTGGCCCTGCCTATAATTCACCCCTCCACTTT
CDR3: CASVQGGPAYNSPLHF

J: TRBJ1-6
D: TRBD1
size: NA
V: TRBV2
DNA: TGTGCCAGCAGCGGACAGGGCCTCTATAATTCACCCCTCCACTTT
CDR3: CASSGQGLYNSPLHF

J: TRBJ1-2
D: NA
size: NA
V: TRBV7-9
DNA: TGTGCCAGCAGCTTAGAGGGGGGGTCCAGCTATGGCTACACCTTC
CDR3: CASSLEGGSSYGYTF

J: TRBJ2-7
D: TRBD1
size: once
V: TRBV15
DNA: TGTGCCACCAGCAGTCACTTCGGGACAGGGATCTACGAGCAGTACTTC
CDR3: CATSSHFGTGIYEQYF

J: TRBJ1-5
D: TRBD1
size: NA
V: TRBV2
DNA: TGTGCCAGCAACGTTGACAGGGGCGGCAATCAGCCCCAGCATTTT
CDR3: CASNVDRGGNQPQHF

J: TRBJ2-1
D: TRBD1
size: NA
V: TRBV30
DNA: TGTGCCTGGAGTCCCGGGACAGGTATCTACAATGAGCAGTTCTTC
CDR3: CAWSPGTGIYNEQFF

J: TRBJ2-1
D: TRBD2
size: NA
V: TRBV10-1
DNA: TGCGCCAGCTCCCCGGGTAGCGGGGTTATGAGCTCCTACAATGAGCAGTTCTTC
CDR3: CASSPGSGVMSSYNEQFF

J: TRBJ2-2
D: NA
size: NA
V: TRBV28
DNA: TGTGCCAGCAGCCCATCAGGGGAGACCGGGGAGCTGTTTTTT
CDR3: CASSPSGETGELFF

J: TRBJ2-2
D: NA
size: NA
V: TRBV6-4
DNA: TGTGCCAGCAGTCCTAGCCTAGTGGAGACCGGGGAGCTGTTTTTT
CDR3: CASSPSLVETGELFF

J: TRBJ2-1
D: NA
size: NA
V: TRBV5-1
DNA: TGCGCCAGCAGCTTGGTCGTCAATGAGCAGTTCTTC
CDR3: CASSLVVNEQFF

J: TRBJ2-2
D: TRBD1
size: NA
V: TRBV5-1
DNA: TGCGCCAGCAGCGGGACAGCGCCCGTGGAGCTGTTTTTT
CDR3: CASSGTAPVELFF

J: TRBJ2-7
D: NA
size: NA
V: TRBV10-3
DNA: TGTGCCATCAGTTTTTGGGCCGGGAACTCCTACGAGCAGTACTTC
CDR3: CAISFWAGNSYEQYF

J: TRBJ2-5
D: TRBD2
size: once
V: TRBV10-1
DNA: TGCGCCAGCAGCCTACTTAGCGGGGGGACCCAGTACTTC
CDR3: CASSLLSGGTQYF

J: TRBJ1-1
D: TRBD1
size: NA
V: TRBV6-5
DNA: TGTGCCAGCAGCTCACCGGGACAGAGGTCGACTGAAGCTTTCTTT
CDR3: CASSSPGQRSTEAFF

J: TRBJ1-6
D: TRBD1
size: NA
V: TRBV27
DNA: TGTGCCAGCAGTGCAGGACAGGGTTATAATTCACCCCTCCACTTT
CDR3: CASSAGQGYNSPLHF

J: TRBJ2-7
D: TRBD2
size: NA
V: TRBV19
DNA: TGTGCCAGTAGTCTGGTCGTAGCCTCCGAGGGAGGGATCTACGAGCAGTACTTC
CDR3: CASSLVVASEGGIYEQYF

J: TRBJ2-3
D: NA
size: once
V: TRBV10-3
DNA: TGTGCCATCAGTCTAACGGAACTAGCCCAAGATACGCAGTATTTT
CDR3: CAISLTELAQDTQYF

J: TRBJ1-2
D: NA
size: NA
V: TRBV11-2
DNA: TGTGCCAGCAGCATCTCGACAGGAGAATCTTATGGCTACACCTTC
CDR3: CASSISTGESYGYTF

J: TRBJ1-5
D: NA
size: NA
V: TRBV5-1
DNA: TGCGCCAGCAGCTTGTCAGCAGGGTCCAATCAGCCCCAGCATTTT
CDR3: CASSLSAGSNQPQHF

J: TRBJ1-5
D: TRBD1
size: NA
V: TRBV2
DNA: TGTGCCAGCAAGGGGACAGGGGGCAATCAGCCCCAGCATTTT
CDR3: CASKGTGGNQPQHF

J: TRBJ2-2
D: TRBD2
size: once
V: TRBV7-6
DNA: TGTGCCAGCAGCTTAGCCTCGCGGGGGGGCACCGGGGAGCTGTTTTTT
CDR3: CASSLASRGGTGELFF